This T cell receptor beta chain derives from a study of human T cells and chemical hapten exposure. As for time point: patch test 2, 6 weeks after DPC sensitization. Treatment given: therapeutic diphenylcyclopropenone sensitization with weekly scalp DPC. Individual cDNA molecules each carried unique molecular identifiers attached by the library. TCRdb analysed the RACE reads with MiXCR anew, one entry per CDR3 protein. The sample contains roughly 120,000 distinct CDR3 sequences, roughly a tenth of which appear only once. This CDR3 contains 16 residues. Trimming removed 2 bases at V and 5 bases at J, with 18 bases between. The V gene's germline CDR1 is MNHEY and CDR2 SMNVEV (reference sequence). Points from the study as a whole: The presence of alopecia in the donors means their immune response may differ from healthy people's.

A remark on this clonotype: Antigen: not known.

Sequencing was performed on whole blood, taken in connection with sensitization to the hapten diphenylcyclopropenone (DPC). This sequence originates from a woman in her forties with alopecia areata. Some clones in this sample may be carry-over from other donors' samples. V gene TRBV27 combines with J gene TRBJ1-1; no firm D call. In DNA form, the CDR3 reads TGTGCCAGCAGTTTAAGAATGGTAACAAGGAATACTGAAGCTTTCTTT. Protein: CASSLRMVTRNTEAFF.